This passage covers 23 T cell receptor beta chains from one sample sequenced in a study of shared clonotypes between healthy human individuals. The repertoire was sequenced with immunoSEQ multiplex PCR; TCRdb's copy has only in-frame clones and lacks some. Of approximately 500,000 clones listed, 96% are singletons. The sample was naive CD4+ T cells sorted from blood. Subset defined: CD45RA+ positively selected. Every receptor here comes from a woman younger than 45 in good health.

J is TRBJ2-3 and V is TRBV7-2; tentative D call: TRBD2 (6 bases). Germline CDR1 SGHTA, CDR2 FQGNSA. The CDR3 contains 16 residues. Trimming took 0 bases from V and 4 from J, leaving 14 bases between them. CDR3 protein: CASSLAAGVGPDTQYF. The CDR3 DNA reads as TGTGCCAGCAGCTTAGCAGCGGGTGTGGGTCCAGATACGCAGTATTTT.

This chain joins TRBV4-1 and TRBJ2-3, with TRBD2 identical over 9 bases. V shed 6 bases and J 1 base; nucleotides not matched to a gene: 14. This CDR3 spans 18 amino acids. Per germline, CDR1 MGHRA and CDR2 YSYEKL. This CDR3 is CASSRLNPLAGGTDTQYF. The CDR3 DNA sequence: TGCGCCAGCAGTCGTCTTAATCCGTTAGCGGGAGGCACAGATACGCAGTATTTT.

The chain uses TRBV27 and TRBJ1-6; 7 bases match TRBD1. CDR3 size: 15 residues. Germline V gene sequence: CDR1 MNHEY, CDR2 SMNVEV (reference sequence). V lost 6 bases to trimming and J lost 10 bases; unmatched junction nucleotides: 12. CDR3 in DNA: TGTGCCAGCAGAACGACAGGGCGGCTAGGATCACCCCTCCACTTT. Protein product: CASRTTGRLGSPLHF.

The chain employs TRBV21-1 and TRBJ2-7; TRBD1 reflects the table's D call only, with no check against the DNA. TRBV21-1 constitutes a pseudogene. This CDR3 comprises 13 residues. For the CDR3, the DNA is TGTGAAAACCGGGACAGGGACCCATACGAGCAGTACTTC. Translating it yields CENRDRDPYEQYF.

J is TRBJ1-4 and V is TRBV28, with 7 positions matching TRBD1. This CDR3 is built from 15 residues. V was clipped by 2 bases and J by 4 bases; unmatched bases: 4. Germline CDR1 MDHEN, CDR2 SYDVKM. In DNA, the CDR3 is TGTGCCAGCAGTTTACCGACAGGGCTTAATGAAAAACTGTTTTTT. Protein: CASSLPTGLNEKLFF.

V gene TRBV7-9 combines with J gene TRBJ1-1; D is perhaps TRBD1 (5 bases). V was cut by 5 bases and J by 3 bases, with 16 bases left in between. The length of the CDR3 is 15 residues. The germline V gene has CDR1 SEHNR and CDR2 FQNEAQ (reference sequence). CDR3 protein: CASSPGRGPDTEAFF. The CDR3 DNA sequence: TGTGCCAGCAGCCCGGGGCGGGGCCCCGACACTGAAGCTTTCTTT.

The genes are TRBV30 and TRBJ1-2; 9 bases line up with TRBD1. The CDR3 extends over 13 amino acids. The ends lost 7 bases at V and 8 bases at J; junction bases unmatched: 11. CDR1 and CDR2 (germline): GTSNPN, SVGIG (reference sequence). This CDR3 is CASDSGTGNGYTF. As DNA, the CDR3 is TGTGCCTCTGACTCCGGGACAGGGAACGGCTACACCTTC.

The V gene is TRBV28, the J gene TRBJ1-5; D possibly corresponds to TRBD1 (6 bases). The CDR3 contains 16 residues. With 6 bases removed from V and 4 bases from J, the gap between germline ends came to 19 bases. Germline V gene lookup returns CDR1 MDHEN and CDR2 SYDVKM. The chain's CDR3 is CASRLHRDRFNQPQHF. CDR3 DNA sequence: TGTGCCAGCAGACTCCACAGAGACAGGTTTAATCAGCCCCAGCATTTT.

This rearrangement joins TRBV6-1 to TRBJ2-3, with TRBD1 as a possible D gene (5 bases). The CDR3 loop spans 15 amino acids. Germline CDR1 and CDR2: MNHNS and SASEGT. V lost 8 bases to trimming and J lost 0 bases, with 15 bases between them. CDR3 residues: CASSGHDPSTDTQYF. As DNA, the CDR3 is TGTGCCAGCTCAGGACACGATCCTAGCACAGATACGCAGTATTTT.

This chain links TRBV19 with TRBJ1-1; possible D gene TRBD1, 5 bases. Between the trimmed V and J ends, which lost 1 base and 3 bases, there was a span of 18 bases. The CDR3 consists of 17 residues. The V gene's germline CDR1 is LNHDA and CDR2 SQIVND (reference sequence). CDR3 sequence: CASSIAGVGRVDTEAFF. CDR3 DNA sequence: TGTGCCAGTAGTATAGCGGGGGTGGGCAGGGTTGACACTGAAGCTTTCTTT.

This rearrangement joins TRBV7-3 to TRBJ2-3; 12 nucleotides agree with TRBD2. Germline V lookup: CDR1 SGHTA, CDR2 FQGTGA. V was pared by 1 base and J by 6 bases, with 8 bases of the junction left unmatched. The CDR3 has 17 amino acids. As DNA, the CDR3 is TGTGCCAGCAGCTTAAAGCTAGCGGGAGGGTCTGGGGATACGCAGTATTTT. Protein: CASSLKLAGGSGDTQYF.

Only one count was recorded for this clone. The CDR3 sequence is CASSQVPPSVGYNEQFF. Here the CDR3 DNA reads TGCGCCAGCAGCCAAGTTCCACCCTCGGTTGGGTACAATGAGCAGTTCTTC. This sequence joins TRBV4-1 and TRBJ2-1; D remains unclear. The CDR3 length is 17 residues. CDR1 and CDR2 (germline): MGHRA, YSYEKL. Deletions cut 1 base from V and 4 bases from J, with 17 bases between.

This chain connects TRBV11-2 to TRBJ2-7; 7 nucleotides line up with TRBD2. V lost 5 bases, J lost 4 bases, and 14 bases stayed unmatched. Germline V lookup: CDR1 SGHAT, CDR2 FQNNGV. CDR3 length equals 16 residues. In DNA form, the CDR3 reads TGTGCCAGCAGCCCTGACTCGGGGGAGGGTTGGTACGAGCAGTACTTC. Its protein product is CASSPDSGEGWYEQYF.

This chain uses TRBV30 with TRBJ1-5; no reliable D call. Germline CDR1 GTSNPN, CDR2 SVGIG (reference sequence). The V and J ends lost 3 bases and 5 bases respectively, with 14 bases between them. This CDR3 contains 14 residues. CDR3 sequence (DNA): TGTGCCTGGAGCACACTAGGGAGGGATCAGCCCCAGCATTTT. Residues: CAWSTLGRDQPQHF. The variable domain in full, with the rest retrieved from reference TRBV30 and TRBJ1-5, is SQTIHQWPATLVQPVGSPLSLECTVEGTSNPNLYWYRQAAGRGLQLLFYSVGIGQISSEVPQNLSASRPQDRQFILSSKKLLLSDSGFYLCAWSTLGRDQPQHFGDGTRLSIL.

This clone is a singleton in its sample. CDR3 DNA sequence: TGTGCCAGCAGCTTGGCGAAGGGCCTGAACACTGAAGCTTTCTTT. Translating it yields CASSLAKGLNTEAFF. The chain recombines TRBV5-4 with TRBJ1-1; D not certain. This CDR3 is built from 15 residues. From germline, CDR1 is SGHNT and CDR2 YYREEE (reference sequence). The ends were cut back, 0 bases at V and 0 bases at J, with 9 bases in the middle.

This rearrangement joins TRBV9 to TRBJ2-1, with no clear D. Trimming removed 2 bases at V and 9 bases at J, with 15 bases between. Germline loops: CDR1 SGDLS, CDR2 YYNGEE. This CDR3 contains 14 residues. The CDR3 coding sequence is TGTGCCAGCAGCGTTGCCCAGGAAACTGGTGAGCAGTTCTTC. As protein: CASSVAQETGEQFF.

The chain recombines TRBV7-3 with TRBJ2-3, with 8 bases fitting TRBD2. V lost 5 bases and J lost 2; bases outside the gene matches: 6. This CDR3 comprises 15 residues. From germline, CDR1 is SGHTA and CDR2 FQGTGA. CDR3 sequence: CASSLGLANTDTQYF. The DNA for the CDR3 is TGTGCCAGCAGCCTCGGACTAGCCAACACAGATACGCAGTATTTT.

The CDR3 DNA sequence: TGTGCCAGCAGCTTAGCTCGGGCCTCCTACGAGCAGTACTTC. This encodes CASSLARASYEQYF. The V call is TRBV7-2, the J call TRBJ2-7; D call uncertain. Trimming pared 0 bases from V and 0 bases from J, leaving 6 bases between. In germline, CDR1 is SGHTA, CDR2 FQGNSA. The CDR3 totals 14 residues.

The chain combines TRBV28 with TRBJ1-5, with D possibly TRBD1 on 6 matching bases. Germline values: CDR1 MDHEN, CDR2 SYDVKM. The CDR3 sequence is 16 residues long. V was pared by 5 bases and J by 1 base, with 15 bases between. The CDR3 DNA is TGTGCCAGCAGTGAGGCGGGGGCACGAAGCAATCAGCCCCAGCATTTT. Protein sequence: CASSEAGARSNQPQHF.

CDR3 sequence (DNA): TGCAGCGCCCACAGGGGGATGGGTTCACCCCTCCACTTT. This translates into CSAHRGMGSPLHF. The V call is TRBV29-1, the J call TRBJ1-6, with 8 nucleotides matching TRBD1. The V gene end was trimmed by 7 bases and the J gene end by 9 bases; junction bases not matched to a gene: 8. CDR3 length equals 13 residues. Germline V gives CDR1 SQVTM, CDR2 ANQGSEA.

CDR3 in amino acids: CASSDSTSAGYEQYF. CDR3 coding DNA: TGTGCCAGCAGTGATTCTACTAGCGCCGGCTACGAGCAGTACTTC. V usage is TRBV6-1 and J usage is TRBJ2-7; 7 bases are shared with TRBD2. Losses at the gene ends were 3 bases for V and 3 bases for J; bases not matched to a gene: 8. The CDR3 consists of 15 residues. The germline V gene has CDR1 MNHNS and CDR2 SASEGT.

This clone was seen more than once but under ten times. This chain connects TRBV4-1 to TRBJ1-2; D remains ambiguous. The CDR3 has 14 residues. Per the germline V gene, CDR1 is MGHRA and CDR2 is YSYEKL. V was shortened by 0 bases and J by 5 bases, with 10 bases between the two germline ends. The CDR3 reads CASSQELLGYGYTF. The CDR3 DNA reads TGCGCCAGCAGCCAAGAATTATTAGGGTATGGCTACACCTTC.

This chain links TRBV28 with TRBJ2-1, with a possible D match to TRBD2 (6 bases). Deletions cut 8 bases from V and 6 bases from J, with 8 bases between. Germline V gene sequence: CDR1 MDHEN, CDR2 SYDVKM. This CDR3 is built from 11 residues. The CDR3 region is CASLGGNEQFF. The CDR3 DNA is TGTGCCAGCCTGGGGGGCAATGAGCAGTTCTTC.